This is a list of T cell receptor beta chains from one sample in a study of OX40 agonist ivuxolimab in advanced cancers. Here immunoSEQ multiplex PCR was the method, and the copy in TCRdb shows in-frame clones only, minus some. The repertoire holds 20,000 to 25,000 clones, with approximately 78% as singletons. The sequencing here drew on CD4+ or CD8+ T cells sorted from blood, taken in a trial of the OX40 agonist ivuxolimab. The receptors derive from an adult with an advanced solid tumor such as melanoma, head and neck, liver or kidney cancer. CDR3s include the opening cysteine and the closing phenylalanine or tryptophan.

V gene	J gene	CDR3 protein
TRBV19	TRBJ1-1	CASSIVTVGNTEAFF
TRBV29-1	TRBJ2-7	CSVGVGYEQYF
TRBV5-1	TRBJ2-6	CASSAGQPGANVLTF
TRBV9	TRBJ1-1	CASSVKGDTEAFF
TRBV28	TRBJ2-7	CASSSPRTGPLGEQYF
TRBV20-1	TRBJ1-2	CSAADSYGYTF
TRBV11-2	TRBJ2-7	CASSLGQAVIEQYF
TRBV19	TRBJ1-1	CASLNRNTEAFF
TRBV7-2	TRBJ2-7	CASSIGLASSYEQYF
TRBV28	TRBJ1-2	CASSSGSDYGYTF
TRBV2	TRBJ1-1	CASSEDRGRGTEAFF
TRBV6-5	TRBJ2-5	CASSPRTRVETQYF
TRBV30	TRBJ2-7	CAWSPPSTYEQYF
TRBV29-1	TRBJ2-1	CSATTSAPYNEQFF
TRBV10-3	TRBJ2-3	CAISARGEGDTQYF
TRBV29-1	TRBJ1-4	CSVEEGTGVGEKLFF